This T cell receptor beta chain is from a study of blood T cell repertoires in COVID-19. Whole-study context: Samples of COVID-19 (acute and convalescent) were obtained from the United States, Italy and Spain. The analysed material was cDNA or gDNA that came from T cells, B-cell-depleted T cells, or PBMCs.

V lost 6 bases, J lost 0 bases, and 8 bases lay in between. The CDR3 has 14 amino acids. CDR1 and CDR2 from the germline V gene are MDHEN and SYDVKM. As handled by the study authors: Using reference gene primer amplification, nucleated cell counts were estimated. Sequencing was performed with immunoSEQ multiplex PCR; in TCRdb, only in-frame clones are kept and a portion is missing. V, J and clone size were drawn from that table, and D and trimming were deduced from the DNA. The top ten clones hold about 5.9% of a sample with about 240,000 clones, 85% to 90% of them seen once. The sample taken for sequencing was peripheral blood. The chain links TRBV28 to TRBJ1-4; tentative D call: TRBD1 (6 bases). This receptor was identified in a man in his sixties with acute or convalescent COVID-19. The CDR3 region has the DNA TGTGCCAGCAGACAGGGTGCAACTAATGAAAAACTGTTTTTT. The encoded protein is CASRQGATNEKLFF. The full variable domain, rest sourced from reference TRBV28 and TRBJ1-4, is DVKVTQSSRYLVKRTGEKVFLECVQDMDHENMFWYRQDPGLGLRLIYFSYDVKMKEKGDIPEGYSVSREKKERFSLILESASTNQTSMYLCASRQGATNEKLFFGSGTQLSVL.